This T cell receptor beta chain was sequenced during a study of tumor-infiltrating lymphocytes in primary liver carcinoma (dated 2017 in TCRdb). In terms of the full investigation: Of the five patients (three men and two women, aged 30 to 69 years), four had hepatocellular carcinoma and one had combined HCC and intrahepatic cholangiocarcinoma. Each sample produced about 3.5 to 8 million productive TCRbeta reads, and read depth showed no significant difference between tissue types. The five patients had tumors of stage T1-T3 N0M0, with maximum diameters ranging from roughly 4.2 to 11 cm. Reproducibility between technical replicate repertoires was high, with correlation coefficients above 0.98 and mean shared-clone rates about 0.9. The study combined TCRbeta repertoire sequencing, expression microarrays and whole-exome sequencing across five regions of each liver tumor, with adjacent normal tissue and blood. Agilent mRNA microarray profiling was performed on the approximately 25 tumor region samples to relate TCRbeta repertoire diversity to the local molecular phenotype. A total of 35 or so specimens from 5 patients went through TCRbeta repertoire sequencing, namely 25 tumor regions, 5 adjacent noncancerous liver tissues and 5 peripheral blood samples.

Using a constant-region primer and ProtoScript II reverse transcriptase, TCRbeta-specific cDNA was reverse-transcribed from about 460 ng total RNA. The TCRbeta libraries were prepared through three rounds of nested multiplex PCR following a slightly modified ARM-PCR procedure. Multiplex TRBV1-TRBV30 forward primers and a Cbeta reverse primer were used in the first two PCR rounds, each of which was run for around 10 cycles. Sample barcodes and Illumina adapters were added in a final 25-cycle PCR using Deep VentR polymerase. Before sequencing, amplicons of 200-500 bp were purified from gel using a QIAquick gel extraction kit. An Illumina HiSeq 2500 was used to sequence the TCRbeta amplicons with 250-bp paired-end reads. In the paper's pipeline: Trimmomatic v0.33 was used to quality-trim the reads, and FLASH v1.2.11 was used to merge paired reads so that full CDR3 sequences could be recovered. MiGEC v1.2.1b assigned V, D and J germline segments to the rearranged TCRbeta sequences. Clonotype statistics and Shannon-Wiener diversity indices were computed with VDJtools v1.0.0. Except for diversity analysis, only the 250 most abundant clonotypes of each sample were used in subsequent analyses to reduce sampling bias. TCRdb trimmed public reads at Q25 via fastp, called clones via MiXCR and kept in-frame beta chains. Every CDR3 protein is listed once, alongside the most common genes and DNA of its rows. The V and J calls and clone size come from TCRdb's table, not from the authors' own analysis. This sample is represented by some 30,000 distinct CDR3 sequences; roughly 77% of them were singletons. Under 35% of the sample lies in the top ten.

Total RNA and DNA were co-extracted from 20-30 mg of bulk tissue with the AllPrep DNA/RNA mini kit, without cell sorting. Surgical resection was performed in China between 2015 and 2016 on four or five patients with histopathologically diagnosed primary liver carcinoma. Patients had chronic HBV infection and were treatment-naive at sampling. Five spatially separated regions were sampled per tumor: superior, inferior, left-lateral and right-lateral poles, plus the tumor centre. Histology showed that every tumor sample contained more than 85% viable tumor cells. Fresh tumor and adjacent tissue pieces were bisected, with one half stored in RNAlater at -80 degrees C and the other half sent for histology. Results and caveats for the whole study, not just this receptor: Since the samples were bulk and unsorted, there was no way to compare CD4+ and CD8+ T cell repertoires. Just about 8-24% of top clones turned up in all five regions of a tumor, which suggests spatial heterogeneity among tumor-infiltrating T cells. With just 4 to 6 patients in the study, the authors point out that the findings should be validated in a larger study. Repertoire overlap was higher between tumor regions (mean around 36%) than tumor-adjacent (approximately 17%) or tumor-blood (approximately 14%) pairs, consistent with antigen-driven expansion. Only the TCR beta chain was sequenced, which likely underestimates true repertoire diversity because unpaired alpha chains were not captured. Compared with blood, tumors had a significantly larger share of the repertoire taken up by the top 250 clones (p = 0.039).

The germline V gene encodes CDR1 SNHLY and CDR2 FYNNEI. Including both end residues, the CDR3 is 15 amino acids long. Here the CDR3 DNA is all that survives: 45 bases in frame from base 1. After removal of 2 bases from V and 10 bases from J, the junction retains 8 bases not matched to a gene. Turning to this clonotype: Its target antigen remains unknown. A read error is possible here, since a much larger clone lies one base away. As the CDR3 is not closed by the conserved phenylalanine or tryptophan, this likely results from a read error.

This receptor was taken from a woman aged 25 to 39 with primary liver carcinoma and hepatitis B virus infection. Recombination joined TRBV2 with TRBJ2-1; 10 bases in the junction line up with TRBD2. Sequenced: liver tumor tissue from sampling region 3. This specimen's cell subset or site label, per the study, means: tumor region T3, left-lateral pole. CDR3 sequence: CASSEQVLAGVEQFI. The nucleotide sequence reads TGTGCCAGCAGTGAACAGGTCCTAGCGGGAGTGGAGCAGTTCATC.